The 12 T cell receptor beta chains in this list originate from one sample, sequenced in a study of T cell repertoires in cytomegalovirus infection. MiXCR, run by TCRdb on the reads, gives a single entry per CDR3 protein. The sample lists some 57,000 distinct CDR3 sequences, around 33% occurring once. These receptors are not linked to any known antigen. The specimen sequenced was PBMCs, sequenced either directly or after in vitro stimulation (not recorded which). All receptors derive from a human donor in good health (CMV status not recorded). Some clones in this sample may be carry-over from other donors' samples.

The chain joins TRBV12-3 or TRBV12-4 to TRBJ1-1; 7 bases map to TRBD1. With V trimmed by 5 bases and J by 10 bases, 4 bases remained unmatched. CDR3 length equals 11 residues. In DNA, the CDR3 is TGTGCCAGCAGTGCGACAGGGCCAGCTTTCTTT. This encodes CASSATGPAFF.

The rearrangement joins TRBV20-1 to TRBJ2-7; TRBD2 matches 9 bases. After removal of 4 bases from V and 9 bases from J, the junction contained 10 bases not matched to a gene. The length of the CDR3 is 13 residues. Germline assignment: CDR1 DFQATT and CDR2 SNEGSKA (reference sequence). CDR3 in DNA: TGCAGTGCTACTTGGCTAGCGGGGCAGGGGCAGTACTTC. Translated: CSATWLAGQGQYF.

Only a few counts were recorded for this clonotype. This chain links TRBV12-3 or TRBV12-4 with TRBJ2-5; unclear D gene. The V end was cut by 0 bases, the J end by 5 bases, with 13 bases between. The CDR3 has 15 amino acids. DNA of the CDR3: TGTGCCAGCAGTTTAGCGCTGGCCAGGCGGGAGACCCAGTACTTC. This codes for CASSLALARRETQYF.

The chain employs TRBV12-3 or TRBV12-4 and TRBJ2-3; D call uncertain. The CDR3 covers 14 residues. Trimming took 2 bases from V and 2 from J, leaving 8 bases between them. The CDR3 region has the DNA TGTGCCAGCAGTTTACTTCCGAACACAGATACGCAGTATTTT. Its translation: CASSLLPNTDTQYF.

The chain recombines TRBV11-2 with TRBJ1-2; TRBD1 might be the D (5 bases). Germline CDR1 reads SGHAT; CDR2 reads FQNNGV. Trimming removed 5 bases from V and 7 bases from J, with 11 bases in between. This CDR3 has 12 amino acids. CDR3 nucleotides: TGTGCCAGCAGCCCCGGGGGACGTGGCTACACCTTC. Protein: CASSPGGRGYTF.

This clonotype is large within its sample. The chain recombines TRBV7-2 with TRBJ1-5, with D perhaps matching TRBD1 (6 bases). Germline CDR1 reads SGHTA; CDR2 reads FQGNSA. Trimming pared 4 bases from V and 3 bases from J, leaving 13 bases between. The CDR3 length is 15 residues. CDR3 coding DNA: TGTGCCAGCAGCTCCGCAGGGACATACAATCAGCCCCAGCATTTT. It specifies CASSSAGTYNQPQHF.

This chain uses TRBV7-6 with TRBJ1-1; the match to TRBD1 covers 8 bases. With 4 bases clipped from V and 3 bases from J, the junction kept 10 bases outside the gene matches. This CDR3 spans 16 amino acids. CDR1 is SGHVS and CDR2 is FNYEAQ in the germline V gene. The CDR3 reads CASSSDQGALDTEAFF. CDR3 coding DNA: TGTGCCAGCAGCTCAGATCAGGGGGCGTTAGACACTGAAGCTTTCTTT.

This clonotype was seen many times. The DNA for the CDR3 is TGTGCCAGCAGCTTAGGGGCGGGGAGCAATCAGCCCCAGCATTTT. Amino acids: CASSLGAGSNQPQHF. The chain joins TRBV7-2 to TRBJ1-5; D is unresolved. The CDR3 is made up of 15 amino acids. CDR1 and CDR2 from the germline V gene are SGHTA and FQGNSA. The ends were cut back, 1 base at V and 1 base at J, with 8 bases in the middle. The full variable domain, completed using reference TRBV7-2 and TRBJ1-5, is GAGVSQSPSNKVTEKGKDVELRCDPISGHTALYWYRQSLGQGLEFLIYFQGNSAPDKSGLPSDRFSAERTGGSVSTLTIQRTQQEDSAVYLCASSLGAGSNQPQHFGDGTRLSIL.

In its sample, this clonotype was seen many times. The gene calls are TRBV7-2 and TRBJ2-2; 8 bases align to TRBD2. CDR1 is SGHTA and CDR2 is FQGNSA in the germline V gene. The CDR3 contains 18 residues. The V gene end was trimmed by 1 base and the J gene end by 4 bases; junction bases not matched to a gene: 11. The CDR3 DNA is TGTGCCAGCAGCTTAGACCCCAGCGGGAGAGGGAGCACCGGGGAGCTGTTTTTT. This gives the protein CASSLDPSGRGSTGELFF.

This clonotype was detected a few times. This chain joins TRBV19 and TRBJ2-5, with D possibly called TRBD1 or TRBD2 (5 bases each). The CDR3 has 14 residues. CDR1 and CDR2 from the germline V gene are LNHDA and SQIVND (reference sequence). The V end lost 1 base, the J end lost 1 base, and 7 bases lay between the germline ends. CDR3 DNA: TGTGCCAGTAGTATAGCAGGGAGCCAAGAGACCCAGTACTTC. Translation: CASSIAGSQETQYF.

This chain links TRBV27 with TRBJ1-1, with 7 bases lining up with TRBD1. The CDR3 is made up of 17 amino acids. Trimming cost V 4 bases and J 5 bases; bases outside gene matches: 16. CDR1 is MNHEY, CDR2 SMNVEV, per germline (reference sequence). In nucleotides, the CDR3 is TGTGCCAGCAGTTCACCCAGGGGGGGCCGCGGTGGGACTGAAGCTTTCTTT. Translating it yields CASSSPRGGRGGTEAFF.

This chain links TRBV11-2 with TRBJ2-2; 9 positions match TRBD2. Trimming at V came to 5 bases and at J to 6 bases, leaving 7 bases not matched to a gene. This CDR3 is built from 15 residues. Germline V CDR1 and CDR2: SGHAT, FQNNGV. This chain's CDR3 is CASSPGSGRSGELFF. DNA for the CDR3: TGTGCCAGCAGCCCCGGGAGCGGGAGGTCCGGGGAGCTGTTTTTT.